What follows describes a single T cell receptor beta chain. This clonotype was found many times. Its recognized antigen is unknown. Nothing much larger sits one base from this clone, and base qualities are not available. Moderately to severely active disease, a Clinical Activity Score of at least 3, a NOSPECS grade of at least 4, and a duration under 3 months were present in ophthalmopathy patients. Patients with uncontrolled infections, other autoimmune diseases, pregnancy or lactation were excluded. Diagnoses were based on clinical symptoms, serum thyroxine and TRAb, thyroid ultrasound and orbital computed tomography. PBMCs were isolated from about 9.2 ml of fresh peripheral blood by Ficoll-Paque density gradient centrifugation. Trizol reagent was used to extract total RNA, and RNA quality was then checked on an Agilent 2100 Bioanalyzer. The data originate from a study of T cells in Graves' hyperthyroidism and ophthalmopathy (dated by TCRdb to the late 2010s). Regarding the complete study: Peripheral blood samples were taken at initial diagnosis, before any treatment was given. To identify TCR V-J signatures that set the groups apart, the researchers used a discovery cohort of roughly 100 patients, made up of 43 with Graves' ophthalmopathy and about 60 with stable Graves' hyperthyroidism. Whether ophthalmopathy could be predicted prospectively was tested in an independent validation cohort made up of 18 hyperthyroidism patients plus 17 patients who later progressed to ophthalmopathy. The roughly 91 discovery patients were randomly divided into training and test sets at a 7:3 ratio. In over five Graves' hyperthyroidism patients, the study also compared T-cell repertoires from thyroid tissue with T-cell repertoires from blood. Once sampling was done, hyperthyroidism patients were given methimazole at a starting dose of 30 mg daily, whereas ophthalmopathy patients were given high-dose intravenous methylprednisolone. The paper reports TCR Vbeta CDR3 sequencing of roughly 140 peripheral blood samples: around 41 ophthalmopathy, under 80 hyperthyroidism and around 17 progressor patients.

Reading from cysteine to phenylalanine, the CDR3 counts 15 amino acids. The DNA shown is the 45-base CDR3, in frame from base 1. A distance of 13 bases separates the germline ends of V and J, which lose 1 base and 4 bases respectively. Study-level results and caveats: Sample size was not statistically predetermined, and investigators were not blinded to group allocation. Most expanded thyroid clonotypes (frequency above 0.001) were also detected in blood, suggesting blood repertoires may reflect thyroid immune responses. A model built on a 13 V-J signature distinguished ophthalmopathy from stable hyperthyroidism, reaching about 88% sensitivity and under 84% specificity in cross-validation and 80%/75% in testing. In validation, the model predicted progression to ophthalmopathy with about 71% sensitivity and about 73% specificity, a median of 6.5 months before onset.

The TCR beta CDR3 regions were amplified from the RNA transcripts. For the first round of RT-PCR on the TCR CDR3, the HTBI primer set was used together with the Qiagen OneStep RT-PCR kit. Libraries were constructed in a second round of multiplex PCR, after which size selection and purification were performed. Paired-end sequencing of the libraries was performed with 100 bp reads on an Illumina HiSeq2000. The original methods were these. SOAPnuke was used to process the raw data, removing reads that contained adapters or uncalled bases, had a mean Phred below 15, or lacked an exact match to the constant primer or identifier. High-quality paired reads were merged with COPE v1.2.5, and unique nucleotide sequences were defined as clonotypes. MiTCR v1.1 was used to align clonotypes to the IMGT TRBV, TRBD and TRBJ reference segments. The analysis was restricted to V-J combinations with a frequency above 0.0001, which together covered just over 98% of the repertoires. A TCS score was defined as the ratio of F50 (clonal expansion) to E x V (chaos), with BLOSUM62-based TCRdist applied between CDR3 peptides within each V-J. Welch's t-statistics and random forest reduced approximately 520 V-J features to 10 to 15, which were used in a naive Bayes classifier (R e1071). TCRdb reprocessed the public reads (quality trimming at Q25 with fastp, clone calling with MiXCR) and kept in-frame beta chains. Here each entry gathers all rows of one CDR3 protein and keeps the most common genes and DNA. The V and J calls follow TCRdb's processing rather than the paper's. The sample contains 500,000 to 800,000 distinct CDR3 sequences, about 15% of them found a single time. Around 13% of the sample goes to the ten largest clones.

This chain is built from TRBV12-3 or TRBV12-4 and TRBJ1-1, with no reliable assignment of the D segment. Material: blood. This TCR was recovered from a woman aged 50 to 65 with Graves' ophthalmopathy. The base sequence is TGTGCCAGCAGTTTAGTCCCCGGGAAGGGCACTGAAGCTTTCTTT. This is translated as CASSLVPGKGTEAFF.